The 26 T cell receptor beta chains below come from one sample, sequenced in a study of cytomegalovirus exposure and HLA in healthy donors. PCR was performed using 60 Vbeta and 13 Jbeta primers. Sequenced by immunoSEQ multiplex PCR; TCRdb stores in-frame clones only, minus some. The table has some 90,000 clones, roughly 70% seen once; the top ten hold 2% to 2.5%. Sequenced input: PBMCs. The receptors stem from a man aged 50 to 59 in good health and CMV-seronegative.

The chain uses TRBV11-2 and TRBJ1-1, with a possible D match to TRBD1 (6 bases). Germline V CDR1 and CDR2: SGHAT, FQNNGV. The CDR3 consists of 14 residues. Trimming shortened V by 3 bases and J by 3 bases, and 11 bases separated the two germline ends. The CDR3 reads CASSFLQGDTEAFF. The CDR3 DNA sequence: TGTGCCAGCAGCTTCCTACAGGGTGACACTGAAGCTTTCTTT.

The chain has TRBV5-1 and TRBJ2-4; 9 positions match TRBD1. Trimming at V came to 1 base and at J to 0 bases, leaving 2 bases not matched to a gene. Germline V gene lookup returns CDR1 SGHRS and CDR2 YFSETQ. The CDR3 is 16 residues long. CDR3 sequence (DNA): TGCGCCAGCAGCTTGTGGACAGGGGAAGCCAAAAACATTCAGTACTTC. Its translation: CASSLWTGEAKNIQYF.

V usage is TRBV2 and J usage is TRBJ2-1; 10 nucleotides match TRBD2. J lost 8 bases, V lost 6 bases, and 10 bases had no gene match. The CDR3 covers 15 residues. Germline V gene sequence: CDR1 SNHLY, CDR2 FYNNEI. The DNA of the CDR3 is TGTGCCAGCAGCGGAGGGCTAGCGGGAGTCGATGAGCAGTTCTTC. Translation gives CASSGGLAGVDEQFF.

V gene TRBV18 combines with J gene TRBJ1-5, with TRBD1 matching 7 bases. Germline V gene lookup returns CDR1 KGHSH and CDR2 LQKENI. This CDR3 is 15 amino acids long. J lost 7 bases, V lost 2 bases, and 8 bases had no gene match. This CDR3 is CASSPDRVGFQPQHF. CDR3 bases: TGTGCCAGCTCACCAGACAGGGTAGGTTTCCAGCCCCAGCATTTT.

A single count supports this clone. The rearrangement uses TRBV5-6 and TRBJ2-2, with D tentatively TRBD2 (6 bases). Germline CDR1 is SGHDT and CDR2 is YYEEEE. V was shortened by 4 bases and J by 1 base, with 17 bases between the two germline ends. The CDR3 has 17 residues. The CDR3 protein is CASSLSRLAMNTGELFF. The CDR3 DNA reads TGTGCCAGCAGCCTGAGTCGTCTAGCGATGAACACCGGGGAGCTGTTTTTT.

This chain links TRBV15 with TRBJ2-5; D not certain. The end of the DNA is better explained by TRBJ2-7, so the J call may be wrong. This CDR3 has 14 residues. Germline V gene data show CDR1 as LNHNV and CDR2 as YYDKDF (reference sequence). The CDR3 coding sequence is TGTGCCACCAGCAGAGATCGAGCCTCCTACGAGCAGTACTTC. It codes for CATSRDRASYEQYF.

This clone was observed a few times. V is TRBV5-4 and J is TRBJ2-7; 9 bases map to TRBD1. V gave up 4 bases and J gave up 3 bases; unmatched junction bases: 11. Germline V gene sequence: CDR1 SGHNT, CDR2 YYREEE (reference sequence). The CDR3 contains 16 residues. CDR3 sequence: CASSPPQGTGSYEQYF. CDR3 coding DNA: TGTGCCAGCAGCCCCCCCCAAGGGACAGGGAGCTACGAGCAGTACTTC.

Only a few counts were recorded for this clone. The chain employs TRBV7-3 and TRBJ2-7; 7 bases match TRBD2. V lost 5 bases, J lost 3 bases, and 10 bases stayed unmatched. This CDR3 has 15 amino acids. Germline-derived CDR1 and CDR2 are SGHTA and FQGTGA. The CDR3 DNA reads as TGTGCCAGCAGCCGCGATAGCGGGCGGGTCTACGAGCAGTACTTC. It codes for CASSRDSGRVYEQYF.

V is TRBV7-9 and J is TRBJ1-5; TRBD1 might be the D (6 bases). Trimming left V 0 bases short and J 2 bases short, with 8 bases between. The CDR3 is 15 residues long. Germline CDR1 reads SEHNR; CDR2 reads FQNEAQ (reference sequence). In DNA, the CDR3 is TGTGCCAGCAGCTTAGCAGGGGGTCGCAATCAGCCCCAGCATTTT. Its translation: CASSLAGGRNQPQHF. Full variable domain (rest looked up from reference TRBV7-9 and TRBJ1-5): DTGVSQNPRHKITKRGQNVTFRCDPISEHNRLYWYRQTLGQGPEFLTYFQNEAQLEKSRLLSDRFSAERPKGSFSTLEIQRTEQGDSAMYLCASSLAGGRNQPQHFGDGTRLSIL.

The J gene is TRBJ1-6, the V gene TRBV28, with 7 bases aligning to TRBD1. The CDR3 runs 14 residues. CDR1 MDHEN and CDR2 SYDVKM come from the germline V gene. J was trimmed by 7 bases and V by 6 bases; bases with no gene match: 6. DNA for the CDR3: TGTGCCAGCAGCCTCGACAGGGTGAATTCACCCCTCCACTTT. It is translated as CASSLDRVNSPLHF. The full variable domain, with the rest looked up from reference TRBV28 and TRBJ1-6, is DVKVTQSSRYLVKRTGEKVFLECVQDMDHENMFWYRQDPGLGLRLIYFSYDVKMKEKGDIPEGYSVSREKKERFSLILESASTNQTSMYLCASSLDRVNSPLHFGNGTRLTVT.

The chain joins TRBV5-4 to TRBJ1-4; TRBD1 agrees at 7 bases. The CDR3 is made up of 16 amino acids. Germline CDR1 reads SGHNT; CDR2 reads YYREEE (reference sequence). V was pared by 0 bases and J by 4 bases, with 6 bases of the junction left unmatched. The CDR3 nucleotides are TGTGCCAGCAGCTTGGCAGGGGGTTTGGGTAATGAAAAACTGTTTTTT. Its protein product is CASSLAGGLGNEKLFF.

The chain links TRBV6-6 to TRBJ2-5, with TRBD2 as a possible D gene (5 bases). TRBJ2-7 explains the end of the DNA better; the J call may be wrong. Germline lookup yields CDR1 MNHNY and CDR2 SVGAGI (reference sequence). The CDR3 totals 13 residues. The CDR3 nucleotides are TGTGCCAGCAATAACCCGGGAATTTACGAGCAGTACTTC. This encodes CASNNPGIYEQYF.

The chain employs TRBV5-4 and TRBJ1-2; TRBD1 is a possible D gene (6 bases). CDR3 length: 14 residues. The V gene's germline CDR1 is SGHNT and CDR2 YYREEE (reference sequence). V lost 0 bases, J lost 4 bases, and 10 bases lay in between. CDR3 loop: CASSLALTGYGYTF. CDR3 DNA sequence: TGTGCCAGCAGCTTGGCCTTGACAGGCTATGGCTACACCTTC.

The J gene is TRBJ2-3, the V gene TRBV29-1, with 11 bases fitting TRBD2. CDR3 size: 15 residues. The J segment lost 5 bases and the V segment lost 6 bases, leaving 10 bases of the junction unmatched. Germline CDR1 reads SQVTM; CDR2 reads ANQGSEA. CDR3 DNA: TGCAGCGTCCGAATTAGCGGGAGGGTTGAAGATACGCAGTATTTT. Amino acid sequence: CSVRISGRVEDTQYF.

The CDR3 sequence is CASSQRLASYEQYF. DNA for the CDR3: TGTGCCAGCAGCCAACGGCTAGCCTCCTACGAGCAGTACTTC. The rearrangement uses TRBV11-2 and TRBJ2-7, with D tentatively TRBD2 (5 bases). V shed 5 bases and J shed 0 bases, with 11 bases lying between them. The V gene's germline CDR1 is SGHAT and CDR2 FQNNGV. The CDR3 is 14 residues long.

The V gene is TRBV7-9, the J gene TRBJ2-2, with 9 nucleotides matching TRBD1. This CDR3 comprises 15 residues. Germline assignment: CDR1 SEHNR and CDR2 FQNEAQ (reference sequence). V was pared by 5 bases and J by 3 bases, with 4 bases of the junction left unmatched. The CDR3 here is CASSPRTGDTGELFF. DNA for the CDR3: TGTGCCAGCAGCCCAAGGACAGGGGACACCGGGGAGCTGTTTTTT. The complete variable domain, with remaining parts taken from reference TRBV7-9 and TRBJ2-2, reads DTGVSQNPRHKITKRGQNVTFRCDPISEHNRLYWYRQTLGQGPEFLTYFQNEAQLEKSRLLSDRFSAERPKGSFSTLEIQRTEQGDSAMYLCASSPRTGDTGELFFGEGSRLTVL.

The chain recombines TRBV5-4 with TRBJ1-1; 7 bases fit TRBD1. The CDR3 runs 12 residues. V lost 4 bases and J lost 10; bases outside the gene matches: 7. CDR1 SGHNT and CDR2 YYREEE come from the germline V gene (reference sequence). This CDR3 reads CASSQGRGVAFF. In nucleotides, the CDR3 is TGTGCCAGCAGCCAGGGCAGGGGGGTAGCTTTCTTT.

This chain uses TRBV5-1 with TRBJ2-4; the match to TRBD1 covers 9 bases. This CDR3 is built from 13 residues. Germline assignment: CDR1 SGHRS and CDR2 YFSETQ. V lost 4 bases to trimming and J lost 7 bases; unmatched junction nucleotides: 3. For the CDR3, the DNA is TGCGCCAGCAGCCAAGGGACAGGGAACATTCAGTACTTC. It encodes CASSQGTGNIQYF.

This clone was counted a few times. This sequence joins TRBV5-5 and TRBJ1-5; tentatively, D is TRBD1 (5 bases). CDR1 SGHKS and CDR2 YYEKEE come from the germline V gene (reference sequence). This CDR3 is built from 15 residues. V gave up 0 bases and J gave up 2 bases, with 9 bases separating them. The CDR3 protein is CASSLVTGGNQPQHF. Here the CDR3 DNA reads TGTGCCAGCAGCTTGGTAACGGGGGGCAATCAGCCCCAGCATTTT.

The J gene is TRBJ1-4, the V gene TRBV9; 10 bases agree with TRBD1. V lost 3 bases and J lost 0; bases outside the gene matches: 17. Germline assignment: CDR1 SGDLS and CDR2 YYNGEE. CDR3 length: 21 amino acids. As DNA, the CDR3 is TGTGCCAGCAGCGATGCGACAGGGGGCTGGTCTACCGATGCAACTAATGAAAAACTGTTTTTT. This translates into CASSDATGGWSTDATNEKLFF. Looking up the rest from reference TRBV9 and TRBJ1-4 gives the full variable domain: DSGVTQTPKHLITATGQRVTLRCSPRSGDLSVYWYQQSLDQGLQFLIQYYNGEERAKGNILERFSAQQFPDLHSELNLSSLELGDSALYFCASSDATGGWSTDATNEKLFFGSGTQLSVL.

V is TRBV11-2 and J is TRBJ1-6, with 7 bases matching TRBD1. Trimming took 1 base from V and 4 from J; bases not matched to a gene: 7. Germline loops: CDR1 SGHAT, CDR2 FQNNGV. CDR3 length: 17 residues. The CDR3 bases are TGTGCCAGCAGCTTAGTGTGGGCAGGGGGATATAATTCACCCCTCCACTTT. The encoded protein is CASSLVWAGGYNSPLHF.

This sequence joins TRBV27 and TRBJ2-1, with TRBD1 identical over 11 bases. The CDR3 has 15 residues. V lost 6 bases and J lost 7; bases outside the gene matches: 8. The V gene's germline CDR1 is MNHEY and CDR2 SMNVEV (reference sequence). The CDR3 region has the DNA TGTGCCAGCAGACCGGACAGGGGGCTTAGAAATGAGCAGTTCTTC. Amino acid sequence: CASRPDRGLRNEQFF.

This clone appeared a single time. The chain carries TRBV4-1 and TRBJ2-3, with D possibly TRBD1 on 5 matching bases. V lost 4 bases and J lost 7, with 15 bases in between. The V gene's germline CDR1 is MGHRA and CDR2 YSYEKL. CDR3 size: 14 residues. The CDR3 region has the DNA TGCGCCAGCAGCCTAGCCGGACAATCTAATACGCAGTATTTT. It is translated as CASSLAGQSNTQYF.

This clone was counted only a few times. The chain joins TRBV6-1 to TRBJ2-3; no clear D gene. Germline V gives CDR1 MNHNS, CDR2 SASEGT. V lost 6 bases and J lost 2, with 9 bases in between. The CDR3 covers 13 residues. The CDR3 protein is CASRKENTDTQYF. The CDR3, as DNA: TGTGCCAGCAGGAAGGAGAACACAGATACGCAGTATTTT.

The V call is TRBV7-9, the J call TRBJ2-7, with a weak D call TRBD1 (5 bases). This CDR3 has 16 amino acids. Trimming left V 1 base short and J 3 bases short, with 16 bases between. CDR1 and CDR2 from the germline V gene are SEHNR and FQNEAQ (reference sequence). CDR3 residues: CASSLVVQGRGYEQYF. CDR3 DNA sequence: TGTGCCAGCAGCTTAGTTGTGCAGGGTAGGGGCTACGAGCAGTACTTC. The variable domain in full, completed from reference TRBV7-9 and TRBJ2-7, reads DTGVSQNPRHKITKRGQNVTFRCDPISEHNRLYWYRQTLGQGPEFLTYFQNEAQLEKSRLLSDRFSAERPKGSFSTLEIQRTEQGDSAMYLCASSLVVQGRGYEQYFGPGTRLTVT.

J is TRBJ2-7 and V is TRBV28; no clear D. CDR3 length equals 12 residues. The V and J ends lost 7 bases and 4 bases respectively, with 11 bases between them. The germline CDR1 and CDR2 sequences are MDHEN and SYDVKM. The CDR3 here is CASIAATYEQYF. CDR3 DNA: TGTGCCAGCATCGCGGCTACTTACGAGCAGTACTTC.